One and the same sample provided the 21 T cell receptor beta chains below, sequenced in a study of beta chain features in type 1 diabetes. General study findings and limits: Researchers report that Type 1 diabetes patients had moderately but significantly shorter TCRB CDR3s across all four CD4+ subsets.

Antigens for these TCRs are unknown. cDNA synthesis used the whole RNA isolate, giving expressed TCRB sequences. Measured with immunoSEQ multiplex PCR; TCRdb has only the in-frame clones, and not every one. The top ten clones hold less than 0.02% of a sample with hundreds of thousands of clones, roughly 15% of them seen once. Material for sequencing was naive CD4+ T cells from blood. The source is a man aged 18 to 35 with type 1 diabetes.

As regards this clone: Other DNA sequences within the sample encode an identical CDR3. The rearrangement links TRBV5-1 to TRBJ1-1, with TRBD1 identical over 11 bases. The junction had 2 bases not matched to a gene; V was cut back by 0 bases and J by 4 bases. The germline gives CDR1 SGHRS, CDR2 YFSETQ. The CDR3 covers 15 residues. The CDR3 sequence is CASSLDGTGGTEAFF. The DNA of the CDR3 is TGCGCCAGCAGCTTGGATGGGACAGGGGGCACTGAAGCTTTCTTT. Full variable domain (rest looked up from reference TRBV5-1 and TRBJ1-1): KAGVTQTPRYLIKTRGQQVTLSCSPISGHRSVSWYQQTPGQGLQFLFEYFSETQRNKGNFPGRFSGRQFSNSRSEMNVSTLELGDSALYLCASSLDGTGGTEAFFGQGTRLTVV.

DNA for the CDR3: TGCAGCGTTGAAGGACAGGGGATTGAAAAACTGTTTTTT. It codes for CSVEGQGIEKLFF. J is TRBJ1-4 and V is TRBV29-1, with 8 bases matching TRBD1. Germline V gives CDR1 SQVTM, CDR2 ANQGSEA. The CDR3 loop spans 13 amino acids. V was clipped by 1 base and J by 7 bases; unmatched bases: 2.

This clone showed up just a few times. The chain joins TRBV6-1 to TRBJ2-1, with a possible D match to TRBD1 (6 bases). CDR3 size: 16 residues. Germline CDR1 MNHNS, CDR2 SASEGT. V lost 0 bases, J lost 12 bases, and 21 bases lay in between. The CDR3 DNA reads TGTGCCAGCAGTGAAGCACGTCGGGACATGCGGAAAGGGCAGTTCTTC. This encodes CASSEARRDMRKGQFF.

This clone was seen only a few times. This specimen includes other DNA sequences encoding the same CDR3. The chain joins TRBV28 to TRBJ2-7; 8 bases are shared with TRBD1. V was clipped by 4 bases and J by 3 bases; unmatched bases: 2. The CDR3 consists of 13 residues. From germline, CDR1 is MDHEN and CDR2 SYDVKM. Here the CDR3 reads CASSSGQGYEQYF. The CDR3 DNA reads TGTGCCAGCAGTTCCGGACAGGGCTACGAGCAGTACTTC.

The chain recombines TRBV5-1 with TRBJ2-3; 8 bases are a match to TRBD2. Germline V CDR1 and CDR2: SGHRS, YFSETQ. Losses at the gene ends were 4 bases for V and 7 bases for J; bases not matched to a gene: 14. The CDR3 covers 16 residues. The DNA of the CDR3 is TGCGCCAGCAGCCCAACGACTAGCGTCCTACTTAATACGCAGTATTTT. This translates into CASSPTTSVLLNTQYF.

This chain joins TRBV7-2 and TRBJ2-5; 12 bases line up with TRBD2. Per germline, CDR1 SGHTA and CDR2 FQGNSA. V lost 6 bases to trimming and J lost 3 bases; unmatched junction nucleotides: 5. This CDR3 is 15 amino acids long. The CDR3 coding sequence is TGTGCCAGCAGACAAAGACTAGCGGGGGAAGAGACCCAGTACTTC. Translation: CASRQRLAGEETQYF.

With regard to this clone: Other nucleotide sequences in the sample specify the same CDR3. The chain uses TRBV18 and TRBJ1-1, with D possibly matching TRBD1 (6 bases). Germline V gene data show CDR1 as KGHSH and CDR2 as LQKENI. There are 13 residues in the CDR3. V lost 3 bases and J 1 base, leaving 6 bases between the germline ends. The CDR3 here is CASSPTGNTEAFF. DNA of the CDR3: TGTGCCAGCTCACCGACAGGGAACACTGAAGCTTTCTTT. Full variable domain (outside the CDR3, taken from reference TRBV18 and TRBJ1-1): NAGVMQNPRHLVRRRGQEARLRCSPMKGHSHVYWYRQLPEEGLKFMVYLQKENIIDESGMPKERFSAEFPKEGPSILRIQQVVRGDSAAYFCASSPTGNTEAFFGQGTRLTVV.

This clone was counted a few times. Written as DNA, the CDR3 is TGTGCCTGGAGTCTGTCAGGTTATGGCTACACCTTC. This sequence encodes CAWSLSGYGYTF. The genes are TRBV30 and TRBJ1-2; D gene uncertain. V dropped 2 bases and J dropped 5 bases, with 9 bases sitting between them. CDR1 GTSNPN and CDR2 SVGIG come from the germline V gene (reference sequence). The CDR3 contains 12 residues.

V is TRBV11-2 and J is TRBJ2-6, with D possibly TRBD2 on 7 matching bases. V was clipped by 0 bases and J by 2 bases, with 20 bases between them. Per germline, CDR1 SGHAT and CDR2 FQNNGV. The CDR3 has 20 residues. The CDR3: CASSLERGGKDLAGANVLTF. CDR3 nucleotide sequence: TGTGCCAGCAGCTTAGAGAGGGGGGGGAAGGATCTGGCTGGGGCCAACGTCCTGACTTTC.

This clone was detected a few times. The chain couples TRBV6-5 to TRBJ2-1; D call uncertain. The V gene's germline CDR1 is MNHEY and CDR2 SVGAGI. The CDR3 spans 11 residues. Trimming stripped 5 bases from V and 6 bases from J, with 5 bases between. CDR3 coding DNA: TGTGCCAGCAGTCACGGCAATGAGCAGTTCTTC. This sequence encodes CASSHGNEQFF.

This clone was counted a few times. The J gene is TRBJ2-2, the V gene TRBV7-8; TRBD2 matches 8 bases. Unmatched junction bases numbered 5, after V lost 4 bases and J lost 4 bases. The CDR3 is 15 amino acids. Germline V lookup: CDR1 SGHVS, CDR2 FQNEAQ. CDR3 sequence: CASSSRGAGTGELFF. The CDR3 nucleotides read TGTGCCAGCAGCTCGCGGGGGGCCGGCACCGGGGAGCTGTTTTTT.

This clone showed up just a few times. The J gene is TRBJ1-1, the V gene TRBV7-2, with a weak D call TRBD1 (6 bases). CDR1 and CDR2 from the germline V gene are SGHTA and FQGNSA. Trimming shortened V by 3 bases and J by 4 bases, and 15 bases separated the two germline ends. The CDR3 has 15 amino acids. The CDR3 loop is CASSLNPGGATEAFF. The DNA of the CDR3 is TGTGCCAGCAGCTTGAATCCGGGGGGCGCCACTGAAGCTTTCTTT.

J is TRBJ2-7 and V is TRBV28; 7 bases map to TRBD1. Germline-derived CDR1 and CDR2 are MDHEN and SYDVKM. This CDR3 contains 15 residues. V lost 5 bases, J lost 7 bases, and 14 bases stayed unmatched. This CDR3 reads CASSPWDRSSVEQYF. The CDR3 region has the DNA TGTGCCAGCAGTCCCTGGGACAGATCCAGTGTAGAGCAGTACTTC.

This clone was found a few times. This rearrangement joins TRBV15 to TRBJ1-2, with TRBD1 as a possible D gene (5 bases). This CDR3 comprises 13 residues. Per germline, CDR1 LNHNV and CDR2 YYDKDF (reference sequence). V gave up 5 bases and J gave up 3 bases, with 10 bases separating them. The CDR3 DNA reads TGTGCCACCAGCCCGGACACATACTATGGCTACACCTTC. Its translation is CATSPDTYYGYTF.

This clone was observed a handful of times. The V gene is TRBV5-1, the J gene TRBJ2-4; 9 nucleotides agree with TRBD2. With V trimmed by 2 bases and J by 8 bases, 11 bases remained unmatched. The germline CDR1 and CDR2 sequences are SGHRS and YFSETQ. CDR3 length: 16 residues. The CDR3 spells CASSFGTSPLIDIQYF. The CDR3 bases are TGCGCCAGCAGCTTTGGGACTAGCCCCTTGATAGACATTCAGTACTTC.

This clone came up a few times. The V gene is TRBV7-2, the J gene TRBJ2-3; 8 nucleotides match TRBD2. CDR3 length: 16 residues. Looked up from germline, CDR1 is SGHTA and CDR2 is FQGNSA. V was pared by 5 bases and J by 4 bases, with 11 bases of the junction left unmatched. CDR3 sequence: CASSPTPGGLADTQYF. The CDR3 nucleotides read TGTGCCAGCAGCCCGACCCCGGGGGGGCTGGCAGATACGCAGTATTTT.

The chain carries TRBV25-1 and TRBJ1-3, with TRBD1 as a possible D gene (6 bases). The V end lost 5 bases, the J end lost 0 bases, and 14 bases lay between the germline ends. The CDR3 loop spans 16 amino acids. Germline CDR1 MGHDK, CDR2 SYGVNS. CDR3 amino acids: CASSKIDRHSGNTIYF. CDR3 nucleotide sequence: TGTGCCAGCAGTAAGATCGACAGGCACTCTGGAAACACCATATATTTT. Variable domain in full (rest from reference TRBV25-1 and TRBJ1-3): EADIYQTPRYLVIGTGKKITLECSQTMGHDKMYWYQQDPGMELHLIHYSYGVNSTEKGDLSSESTVSRIRTEHFPLTLESARPSHTSQYLCASSKIDRHSGNTIYFGEGSWLTVV.

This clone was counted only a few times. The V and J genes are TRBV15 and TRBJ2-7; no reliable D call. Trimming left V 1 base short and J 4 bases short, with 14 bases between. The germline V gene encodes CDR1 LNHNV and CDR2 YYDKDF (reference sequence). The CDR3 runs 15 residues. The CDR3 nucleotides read TGTGCCACCAGCAGAGGGGCAGGCGTCTTTTACGAGCAGTACTTC. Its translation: CATSRGAGVFYEQYF.

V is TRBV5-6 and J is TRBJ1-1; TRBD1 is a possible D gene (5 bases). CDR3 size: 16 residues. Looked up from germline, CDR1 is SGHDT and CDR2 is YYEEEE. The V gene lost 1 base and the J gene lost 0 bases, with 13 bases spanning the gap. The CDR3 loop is CASSLIRGLMNTEAFF. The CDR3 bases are TGTGCCAGCAGCTTGATAAGGGGCCTGATGAACACTGAAGCTTTCTTT. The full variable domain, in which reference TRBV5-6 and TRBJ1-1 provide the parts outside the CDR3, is DAGVTQSPTHLIKTRGQQVTLRCSPKSGHDTVSWYQQALGQGPQFIFQYYEEEERQRGNFPDRFSGHQFPNYSSELNVNALLLGDSALYLCASSLIRGLMNTEAFFGQGTRLTVV.

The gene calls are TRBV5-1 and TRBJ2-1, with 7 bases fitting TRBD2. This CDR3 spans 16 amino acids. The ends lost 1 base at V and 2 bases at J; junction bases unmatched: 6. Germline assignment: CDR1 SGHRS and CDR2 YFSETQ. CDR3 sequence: CASSLTGGGTYNEQFF. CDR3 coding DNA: TGCGCCAGCAGCTTGACGGGAGGAGGAACCTACAATGAGCAGTTCTTC. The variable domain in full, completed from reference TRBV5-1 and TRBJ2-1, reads KAGVTQTPRYLIKTRGQQVTLSCSPISGHRSVSWYQQTPGQGLQFLFEYFSETQRNKGNFPGRFSGRQFSNSRSEMNVSTLELGDSALYLCASSLTGGGTYNEQFFGPGTRLTVL.

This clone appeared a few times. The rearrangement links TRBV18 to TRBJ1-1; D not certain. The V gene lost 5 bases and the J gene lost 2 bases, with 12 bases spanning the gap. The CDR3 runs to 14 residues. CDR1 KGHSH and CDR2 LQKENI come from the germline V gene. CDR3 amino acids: CASSDYRTNTEAFF. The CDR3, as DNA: TGTGCCAGCTCAGACTACAGAACTAACACTGAAGCTTTCTTT.